This TCR beta chain comes out of a study of identical twins' blood T cells. Study results and caveats: Top TCRbeta clonotypes were shared more with twin than unrelated donors.

V was clipped by 4 bases and J by 6 bases, with 12 bases between them. Germline V gene lookup returns CDR1 SNHLY and CDR2 FYNNEI. The CDR3 has 13 residues. On this clonotype itself: Antigen unknown.

TCRdb called the 5' RACE reads again in MiXCR, with one record for every CDR3 protein. The sample lists 300,000 to 400,000 distinct CDR3 sequences; 28% were seen once. The sequenced sample consisted of PBMCs. The V gene is TRBV2, the J gene TRBJ1-1, with no clear D. The TCR originated in a woman aged 18-49 years in good health. The CDR3 bases are TGTGCCAGCAGTGGGGCGGGTTTGGCTGAAGCTTTCTTT. Translation: CASSGAGLAEAFF.